Shown below are 22 T cell receptor beta chains from a single sample sequenced in a study of technical replicates of blood from a few donors. Assay used: immunoSEQ multiplex PCR; TCRdb lists only in-frame clones, some missing. This table holds about 60,000 clones, more than 75% found once. Sequenced material: PBMCs. All receptors derive from a human donor in good health. Some clones in this sample may be carry-over from other donors' samples.

This clone appeared a few times. This chain links TRBV30 with TRBJ1-1; possible D gene TRBD1, 6 bases. CDR1 and CDR2 (germline): GTSNPN, SVGIG (reference sequence). The V and J ends lost 2 bases and 1 base respectively, with 17 bases between them. This CDR3 comprises 16 residues. CDR3 sequence (DNA): TGTGCCTGGAGTAAACTCAGGGGTGGGGGGAACACTGAAGCTTTCTTT. The encoded protein is CAWSKLRGGGNTEAFF.

The rearrangement links TRBV7-3 to TRBJ2-1; 8 positions match TRBD2. With V trimmed by 2 bases and J by 3 bases, 6 bases remained unmatched. The germline gives CDR1 SGHTA, CDR2 FQGTGA. This CDR3 region has 16 residues. The CDR3 sequence: CASSLGVSGDYNEQFF. The CDR3 DNA reads TGTGCCAGCAGCTTAGGAGTTAGCGGGGACTACAATGAGCAGTTCTTC.

The chain links TRBV2 to TRBJ2-7; 7 positions match TRBD2. This CDR3 spans 14 amino acids. V shed 7 bases and J 6 bases; nucleotides not matched to a gene: 12. Germline CDR1 SNHLY, CDR2 FYNNEI. CDR3 sequence reads: CASILTSSSSEQYF. The DNA of the CDR3 is TGTGCCAGCATTCTGACTAGCTCCTCTTCCGAGCAGTACTTC. The variable domain in full, with the rest retrieved from reference TRBV2 and TRBJ2-7, is EPEVTQTPSHQVTQMGQEVILRCVPISNHLYFYWYRQILGQKVEFLVSFYNNEISEKSEIFDDQFSVERPDGSNFTLKIRSTKLEDSAMYFCASILTSSSSEQYFGPGTRLTVT.

This chain joins TRBV19 and TRBJ2-7; TRBD1 matches 9 bases. The CDR3 spans 15 residues. The V gene end was trimmed by 6 bases and the J gene end by 1 base; junction bases not matched to a gene: 7. CDR1 and CDR2 from the germline V gene are LNHDA and SQIVND (reference sequence). The CDR3: CASRGTGQGSYEQYF. Here the CDR3 DNA reads TGTGCCAGTAGAGGGACCGGACAGGGGTCCTACGAGCAGTACTTC.

V usage is TRBV13 and J usage is TRBJ1-3, with TRBD1 identical over 7 bases. Per the germline V gene, CDR1 is PRHDT and CDR2 is FYEKMQ (reference sequence). V lost 2 bases to trimming and J lost 4 bases; unmatched junction nucleotides: 5. This CDR3 is 15 amino acids long. The CDR3 is CASSLNRGGGNTIYF. The DNA of the CDR3 is TGTGCCAGCAGCTTAAACAGGGGCGGAGGAAACACCATATATTTT.

V gene TRBV4-1 combines with J gene TRBJ1-2, with 11 bases matching TRBD1. Germline lookup yields CDR1 MGHRA and CDR2 YSYEKL. V shed 8 bases, J shed 0 bases, and the junction held 5 bases outside the gene matches. The CDR3 has 15 residues. CDR3 sequence: CASFGTGGPNYGYTF. In DNA form, the CDR3 reads TGCGCCAGCTTTGGGACAGGGGGACCTAACTATGGCTACACCTTC.

V and J are TRBV6-4 and TRBJ1-1; 7 nucleotides agree with TRBD1. The CDR3 sequence is 14 residues long. Germline V gives CDR1 MRHNA, CDR2 SNTAGT. V shed 4 bases and J 4 bases; nucleotides not matched to a gene: 6. The CDR3 sequence: CASSADRLSTEAFF. The CDR3 bases are TGTGCCAGCAGTGCGGACAGGCTGAGCACTGAAGCTTTCTTT.

This sequence joins TRBV2 and TRBJ2-5; TRBD1 matches at 9 bases. There are 15 residues in the CDR3. Germline-derived CDR1 and CDR2 are SNHLY and FYNNEI. V lost 4 bases and J lost 0; bases outside the gene matches: 3. CDR3 residues: CASSGTGVYQETQYF. The CDR3 DNA sequence: TGTGCCAGCAGTGGGACAGGGGTGTACCAAGAGACCCAGTACTTC.

The V call is TRBV19, the J call TRBJ1-2; 10 bases are shared with TRBD1. CDR3 length: 16 residues. CDR1 is LNHDA and CDR2 is SQIVND in the germline V gene (reference sequence). V shed 4 bases and J 0 bases; nucleotides not matched to a gene: 5. CDR3: CASSKGQGTTNYGYTF. The CDR3 DNA reads TGTGCCAGTAGTAAGGGACAGGGGACCACTAACTATGGCTACACCTTC.

The V and J genes are TRBV29-1 and TRBJ2-5; a weak D match, TRBD1 (5 bases). V was shortened by 3 bases and J by 4 bases, with 12 bases between the two germline ends. This CDR3 has 13 amino acids. Per germline, CDR1 SQVTM and CDR2 ANQGSEA. The CDR3 reads CSVEGQDGETQYF. For the CDR3, the DNA is TGCAGCGTTGAGGGGCAGGACGGAGAGACCCAGTACTTC.

The rearrangement joins TRBV7-2 to TRBJ2-3; no definite D call. Trimming cost V 2 bases and J 4 bases, with 4 bases left between them. The CDR3 runs 12 residues. Germline assignment: CDR1 SGHTA and CDR2 FQGNSA. The CDR3 loop is CASSLFADTQYF. CDR3 in DNA: TGTGCCAGCAGCTTATTCGCAGATACGCAGTATTTT. The full variable domain, its missing parts supplied by reference TRBV7-2 and TRBJ2-3, is GAGVSQSPSNKVTEKGKDVELRCDPISGHTALYWYRQSLGQGLEFLIYFQGNSAPDKSGLPSDRFSAERTGGSVSTLTIQRTQQEDSAVYLCASSLFADTQYFGPGTRLTVL.

This sequence joins TRBV5-4 and TRBJ1-1, with a possible D match to TRBD1 (6 bases). The CDR3 runs to 15 residues. CDR1 and CDR2 from the germline V gene are SGHNT and YYREEE (reference sequence). V was pared by 0 bases and J by 3 bases, with 12 bases between. The CDR3 protein is CASSLASRGDTEAFF. DNA of the CDR3: TGTGCCAGCAGCTTGGCCAGCAGGGGTGACACTGAAGCTTTCTTT. The entire variable domain, with the rest obtained from reference TRBV5-4 and TRBJ1-1, is as follows: ETGVTQSPTHLIKTRGQQVTLRCSSQSGHNTVSWYQQALGQGPQFIFQYYREEENGRGNFPPRFSGLQFPNYSSELNVNALELDDSALYLCASSLASRGDTEAFFGQGTRLTVV.

The CDR3 DNA reads as TGTGCCAGTACCCCCCCCGGTCCCCTTGGCAATCAGCCCCAGCATTTT. It encodes CASTPPGPLGNQPQHF. The chain combines TRBV21-1 with TRBJ1-5. TRBV21-1 is a listed pseudogene. This CDR3 region has 16 residues.

This chain joins TRBV9 and TRBJ2-1; TRBD2 matches at 11 bases. The CDR3 loop spans 15 amino acids. From germline, CDR1 is SGDLS and CDR2 YYNGEE. Trimming at V came to 4 bases and at J to 4 bases, leaving 4 bases not matched to a gene. The CDR3 region has the DNA TGTGCCAGCAGCTCCTCTAGCGGGGGGTACAATGAGCAGTTCTTC. It codes for CASSSSSGGYNEQFF.

The chain has TRBV29-1 and TRBJ2-3; D gene unclear. Deletions cut 8 bases from V and 8 bases from J, with 11 bases between. The CDR3 covers 10 residues. Germline CDR1 reads SQVTM; CDR2 reads ANQGSEA. The CDR3 loop reads CSCVSITQYF. CDR3 bases: TGCAGCTGTGTTAGCATTACGCAGTATTTT.

The chain joins TRBV4-1 to TRBJ1-3, with D unclear. This CDR3 has 19 residues. Germline assignment: CDR1 MGHRA and CDR2 YSYEKL. Trimming cost V 4 bases and J 0 bases, with 22 bases left between them. The CDR3 sequence is CASSPLLGARTISGNTIYF. In DNA form, the CDR3 reads TGCGCCAGCAGCCCCCTTTTAGGTGCCCGCACTATCTCTGGAAACACCATATATTTT.

The chain uses TRBV30 and TRBJ2-7, with a tentative D call TRBD2 (5 bases). With 3 bases removed from V and 7 bases from J, the gap between germline ends came to 16 bases. The CDR3 covers 13 residues. CDR1 and CDR2 (germline): GTSNPN, SVGIG (reference sequence). This chain's CDR3 is CAWSPLGPGEQYF. In DNA form, the CDR3 reads TGTGCCTGGAGCCCCCTTGGGCCGGGGGAGCAGTACTTC.

The rearrangement links TRBV5-4 to TRBJ1-1, with D perhaps TRBD1 (5 bases). The CDR3 runs to 14 residues. The germline V gene encodes CDR1 SGHNT and CDR2 YYREEE (reference sequence). V lost 2 bases and J lost 1, with 9 bases in between. CDR3 bases: TGTGCCAGCAGCTTCCAGGGATCGAACACTGAAGCTTTCTTT. Its translation: CASSFQGSNTEAFF.

This clone was recorded once. V usage is TRBV19 and J usage is TRBJ2-7; D is possibly TRBD1 (5 bases). Deletions cut 2 bases from V and 7 bases from J, with 15 bases between. Germline lookup yields CDR1 LNHDA and CDR2 SQIVND (reference sequence). The CDR3 covers 14 residues. The CDR3 coding sequence is TGTGCCAGTAGTATAAGGGGTTGGGTCGAAGAGCAGTACTTC. Translated: CASSIRGWVEEQYF.

The genes are TRBV7-3 and TRBJ2-1, with D perhaps TRBD2 (5 bases). The CDR3 is made up of 15 amino acids. Germline-derived CDR1 and CDR2 are SGHTA and FQGTGA. The V gene lost 5 bases and the J gene lost 0 bases, with 11 bases spanning the gap. The CDR3 region has the DNA TGTGCCAGCAGCCGGAGCGGCAGCTCCTACAATGAGCAGTTCTTC. Translated: CASSRSGSSYNEQFF.

The J gene is TRBJ2-7, the V gene TRBV7-2, with 13 bases lining up with TRBD2. CDR3 size: 14 residues. Trimming cost V 7 bases and J 3 bases; bases outside gene matches: 3. Looked up from germline, CDR1 is SGHTA and CDR2 is FQGNSA. The CDR3 region has the DNA TGTGCCAGCACATGGACTAGCGGGAGCTACGAGCAGTACTTC. Translated: CASTWTSGSYEQYF. The full variable domain, rest sourced from reference TRBV7-2 and TRBJ2-7, is GAGVSQSPSNKVTEKGKDVELRCDPISGHTALYWYRQSLGQGLEFLIYFQGNSAPDKSGLPSDRFSAERTGGSVSTLTIQRTQQEDSAVYLCASTWTSGSYEQYFGPGTRLTVT.

The chain combines TRBV2 with TRBJ2-3; 11 nucleotides agree with TRBD2. The length of the CDR3 is 15 residues. Per the germline V gene, CDR1 is SNHLY and CDR2 is FYNNEI. V was clipped by 3 bases and J by 4 bases; unmatched bases: 3. The CDR3, as DNA: TGTGCCAGCAGTGAGGCACTAGCGGGAGCAGATACGCAGTATTTT. Translated, it gives CASSEALAGADTQYF. Full variable domain (outside the CDR3, taken from reference TRBV2 and TRBJ2-3): EPEVTQTPSHQVTQMGQEVILRCVPISNHLYFYWYRQILGQKVEFLVSFYNNEISEKSEIFDDQFSVERPDGSNFTLKIRSTKLEDSAMYFCASSEALAGADTQYFGPGTRLTVL.